Given below is one T cell receptor beta chain in context. This sample was included in a study of blood T cell repertoires in COVID-19. In the study overall: Acute and convalescent COVID-19 samples came from the United States, Italy and Spain.

The CDR3 is 12 amino acids. Germline CDR1 reads WSHSY; CDR2 reads SAAADI. V gave up 11 bases and J gave up 2 bases; unmatched junction bases: 4. Enrollees, about 18 to 89 years old, lived in around 23 US areas. Original methodology: Amplification with reference gene primers provided the estimates of nucleated cell counts. Profiled with immunoSEQ multiplex PCR; TCRdb holds only in-frame clones, not every one. Clone size and the V and J calls come from that table; the DNA yielded D and trimming. Among roughly 300,000 clones listed, approximately 84% were seen once. The specimen was PBMCs or T cells enriched from blood (not recorded which). The origin of this receptor is a young woman who had recovered from COVID-19. This sequence joins TRBV10-2 and TRBJ2-5, with TRBD2 matching over 8 bases. The CDR3 sequence is CAAGGGQETQYF. For the CDR3, the DNA is TGCGCCGCCGGCGGGGGGCAAGAGACCCAGTACTTC.